The clone carrying this T cell receptor beta chain was seen repeatedly, ten times or more. The antigen is not known. This record comes from a study of CD8+CD57+ T cells in acquired aplastic anemia. Study context: Sorted CD4+ and CD8+ cells gave a mean 3.2 ug DNA, range roughly 0.18 to 27.4 ug. Study outcomes and limitations: The same twenty-nine CD8+ CDR3 sequences occurred in patients and in controls. Patients did not significantly differ from controls in CD8+ Simpson's diversity.

All patients picked for sequencing had shown, by flow cytometry, an expansion of CD8+CD57+ cells. Patients had received no therapy at the time of blood sampling. TCR beta VDJ and CDR3 profiling used genomic DNA as template. TCRdb re-analysed the reads in MiXCR, keeping a single row per CDR3 protein. The repertoire holds fewer than 200,000 distinct CDR3 sequences, with around 48% as singletons. The germline V gene has CDR1 SGHVS and CDR2 FNYEAQ. Trimming left V 1 base short and J 7 bases short, with 8 bases between. The CDR3 contains 13 residues. The sequence was obtained from a human donor with aplastic anemia. The chain joins TRBV7-6 to TRBJ2-1; a weak D match, TRBD2 (6 bases). The sequenced sample was sorted CD4+, CD8+, or CD8+CD57+ T cells (not recorded which) from PBMCs. CDR3 DNA sequence: TGTGCCAGCAGCTTAGGGAGGGTTAATGAGCAGTTCTTC. It specifies CASSLGRVNEQFF.